This is a list of T cell receptor beta chains from one sample in a study of CD8 T cells in Susac syndrome. TCRdb redid the calling of the immunoSEQ multiplex PCR reads with MiXCR, one entry per CDR3 protein. The sample contains some 120,000 distinct CDR3 sequences, 90% to 95% of which appear only once. The sample taken for sequencing was CD4+ T cells from PBMCs. Receptor source: a human donor in good health. Each CDR3 is given with its conserved first and last residue. Fields, in order: clone size, V gene, D gene, J gene, CDR3 DNA, CDR3 protein. The D gene is left open where the match is weak. The listing skips clone size in some rows; elsewhere it reads once, few, many or a size class.

>NA|TRBV19|NA|TRBJ2-7
TGTGCCAGTAGTATCCCAAACTCCGAGCAGTACTTC
CASSIPNSEQYF
>NA|TRBV18|TRBD1|TRBJ1-1
TGTGCCAGCTCACCTCAGGGGGTCGGGGACACTGAAGCTTTCTTT
CASSPQGVGDTEAFF
>once|TRBV6-2/TRBV6-3|NA|TRBJ1-5
TGTGCCAGCAGTCAGACTCGGGGGACGCTAAACAATCAGCCCCAGCATTTT
CASSQTRGTLNNQPQHF
>NA|TRBV4-3|TRBD1|TRBJ1-2
TGCGCCAGCAGCCAAGATCGGGACAGAGAATTCGGTGGCTACACCTTC
CASSQDRDREFGGYTF
>NA|TRBV2|TRBD2|TRBJ2-1
TGTGCCAGCAGCCCCCAGGCGGGAGGGCCAAGGCAGTTCTTC
CASSPQAGGPRQFF
>few|TRBV19|NA|TRBJ1-1
TGTGCCAGTAGTAATCGGGGGAACACTGAAGCTTTCTTT
CASSNRGNTEAFF
>NA|TRBV5-4|NA|TRBJ2-1
TGTGCCAGCAGCGCGGCCTACAATGAGCAGTTCTTC
CASSAAYNEQFF
>once|TRBV2|TRBD1|TRBJ1-1
TGTGCCAGCAGCGTCCAGGGGGAGAACACTGAAGCTTTCTTT
CASSVQGENTEAFF
>once|TRBV5-4|TRBD2|TRBJ2-3
TGTGCCAGCAAACTAGCGGGAGTAGATACGCAGTATTTT
CASKLAGVDTQYF
>NA|TRBV30|TRBD2|TRBJ2-1
TGTGCCTCCGTTCCCCCAAGGACTAGCGGTTACTCCTACAATGAGCAGTTCTTC
CASVPPRTSGYSYNEQFF
>NA|TRBV29-1|NA|TRBJ2-5
TGCAGCGTTGAATTGGGGTCCCAAGAGACCCAGTACTTC
CSVELGSQETQYF
>NA|TRBV20-1|TRBD1|TRBJ1-1
TGCAGTGCTAGAGCTCTCTCCGGACAGGGGTTGAACACTGAAGCTTTCTTT
CSARALSGQGLNTEAFF
>NA|TRBV19|TRBD2|TRBJ2-7
TGTGCCAGTAGTACCCTCCATCCCGGGACTAGCGGGAGCTCCTACGAGCAGTACTTC
CASSTLHPGTSGSSYEQYF
>NA|TRBV27|NA|TRBJ1-5
TGTGCCAGCGCGAGACAGATTAATCAGCCCCAGCATTTT
CASARQINQPQHF
>NA|TRBV5-4|NA|TRBJ1-2
TGTGCCAGCAGCTTGGTTCGGGGCGGCTATGGCTACACCTTC
CASSLVRGGYGYTF
>NA|TRBV29-1|TRBD2|TRBJ2-1
TGCAGCGTGGTCACTAGCGGGAGTTTGAATGAGCAGTTCTTC
CSVVTSGSLNEQFF
>NA|TRBV27|NA|TRBJ1-1
TGTGCCAGCAGTCCGTCCCCGGGGGGGGAGAACACTGAAGCTTTCTTT
CASSPSPGGENTEAFF
>NA|TRBV20-1|TRBD2|TRBJ2-5
TGCAGTGCTAGCCGGACTAGCGGGAGATTAGAGACCCAGTACTTC
CSASRTSGRLETQYF
>NA|TRBV5-1|TRBD1|TRBJ1-1
TGCGCCAGTACAGGACAGGGGATCGATATGGGCACTGAAGCTTTCTTT
CASTGQGIDMGTEAFF
>NA|TRBV7-2|NA|TRBJ2-2
TGTGCCAGCAGCTGGGGGAGGCGGGGAACCGGGGAGCTGTTTTTT
CASSWGRRGTGELFF
>NA|TRBV5-6|NA|TRBJ1-1
TGTGCCAGCAGCCTTCCTCGAGGTCTGGCTGGAGCTTTCTTT
CASSLPRGLAGAFF
>once|TRBV2|NA|TRBJ2-5
TGTGCCAGCAGTGAAGGGGCACCGAGGGAGACCCAGTACTTC
CASSEGAPRETQYF
>NA|TRBV24-1|NA|TRBJ2-1
TGTGCCACCAGTGATCCCCCCCGCGCGGGGAGACGGCCTGAGCAGTTCTTC
CATSDPPRAGRRPEQFF
>NA|TRBV18|NA|TRBJ2-7
TGTGCCAGCTCACCAGAGACAGTCTCCTACGAGCAGTACTTC
CASSPETVSYEQYF
>NA|TRBV6-2/TRBV6-3|NA|TRBJ1-1
TGTGCCAGCAGTTACTCCCATCCCACTGAAGCTTTCTTT
CASSYSHPTEAFF
>once|TRBV11-2|NA|TRBJ1-1
TGTGCCAGCAGCTTAGATCCGGGGGTTAGGGCTGAAGCTTTCTTT
CASSLDPGVRAEAFF
>NA|TRBV7-8|TRBD1|TRBJ2-7
TGTGCCAGCAGCTCCAGAGGGACAGGGAGGCAGTACTTC
CASSSRGTGRQYF
>NA|TRBV7-2|NA|TRBJ2-6
TGTGCCAGCAGCTTGGTCAGCGCTGGGGCCAACGTCCTGACTTTC
CASSLVSAGANVLTF